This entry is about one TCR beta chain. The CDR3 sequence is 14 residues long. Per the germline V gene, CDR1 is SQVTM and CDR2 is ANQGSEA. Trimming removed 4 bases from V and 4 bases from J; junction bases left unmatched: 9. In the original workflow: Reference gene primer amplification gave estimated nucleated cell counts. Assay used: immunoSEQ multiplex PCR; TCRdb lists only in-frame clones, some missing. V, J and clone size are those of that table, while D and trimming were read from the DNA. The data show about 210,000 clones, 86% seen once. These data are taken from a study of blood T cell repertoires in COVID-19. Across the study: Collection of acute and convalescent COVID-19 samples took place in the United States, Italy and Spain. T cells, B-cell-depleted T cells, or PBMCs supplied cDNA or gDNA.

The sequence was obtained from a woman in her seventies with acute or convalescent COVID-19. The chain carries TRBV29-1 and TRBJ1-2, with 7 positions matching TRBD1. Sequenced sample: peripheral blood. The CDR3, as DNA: TGCAGCGTTGTAGAAACAGGGGCCTCCTATGGCTACACCTTC. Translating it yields CSVVETGASYGYTF.